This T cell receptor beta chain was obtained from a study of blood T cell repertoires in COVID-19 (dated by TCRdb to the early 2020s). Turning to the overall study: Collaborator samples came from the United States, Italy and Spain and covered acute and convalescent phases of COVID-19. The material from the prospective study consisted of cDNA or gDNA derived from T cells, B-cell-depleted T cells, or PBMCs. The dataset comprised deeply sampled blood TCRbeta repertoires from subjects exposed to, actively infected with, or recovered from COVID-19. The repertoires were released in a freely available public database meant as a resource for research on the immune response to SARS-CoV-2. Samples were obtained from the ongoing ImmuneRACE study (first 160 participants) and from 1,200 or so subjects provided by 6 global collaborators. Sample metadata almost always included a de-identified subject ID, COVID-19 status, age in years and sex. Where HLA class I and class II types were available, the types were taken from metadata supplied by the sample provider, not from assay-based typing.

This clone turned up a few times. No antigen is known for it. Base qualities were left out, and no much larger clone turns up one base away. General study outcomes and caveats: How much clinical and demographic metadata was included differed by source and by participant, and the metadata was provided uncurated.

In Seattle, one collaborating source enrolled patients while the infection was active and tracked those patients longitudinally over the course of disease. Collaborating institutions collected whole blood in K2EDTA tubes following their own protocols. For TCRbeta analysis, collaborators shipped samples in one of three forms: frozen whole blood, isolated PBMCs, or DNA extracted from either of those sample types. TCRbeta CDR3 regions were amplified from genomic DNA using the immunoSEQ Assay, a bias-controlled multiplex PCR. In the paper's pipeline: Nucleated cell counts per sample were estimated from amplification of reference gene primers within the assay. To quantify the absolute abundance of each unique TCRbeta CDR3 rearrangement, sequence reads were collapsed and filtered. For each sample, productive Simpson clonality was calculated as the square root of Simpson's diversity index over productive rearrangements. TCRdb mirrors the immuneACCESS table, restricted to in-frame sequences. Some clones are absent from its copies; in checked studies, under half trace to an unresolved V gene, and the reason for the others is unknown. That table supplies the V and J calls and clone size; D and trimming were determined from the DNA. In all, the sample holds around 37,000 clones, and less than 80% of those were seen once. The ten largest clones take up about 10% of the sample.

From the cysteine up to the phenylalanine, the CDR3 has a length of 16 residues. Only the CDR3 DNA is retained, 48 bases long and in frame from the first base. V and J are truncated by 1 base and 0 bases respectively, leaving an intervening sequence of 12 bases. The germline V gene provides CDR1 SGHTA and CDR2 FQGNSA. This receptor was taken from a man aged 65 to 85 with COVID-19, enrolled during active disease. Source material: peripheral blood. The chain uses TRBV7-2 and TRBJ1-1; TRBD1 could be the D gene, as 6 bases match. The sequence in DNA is TGTGCCAGCAGCTTAGGGGGGCAGGGAATGAACACTGAAGCTTTCTTT. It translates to CASSLGGQGMNTEAFF.